The subject of this entry is one T cell receptor beta chain. Its target is unknown. These data belong to a study of CD8+ T cells in alopecia areata. Across the study: Those treated were given oral tofacitinib at 5 to 10 mg twice daily.

The treatment was: oral pan-JAK inhibitor, 5-10 mg twice daily. The CDR3 runs 14 residues. V was shortened by 2 bases and J by 0 bases, with 9 bases between the two germline ends. Germline V CDR1 and CDR2: SGHNT, YYREEE (reference sequence). RNA extraction and reverse transcription yielded cDNA as sequencing template. Clones were sequenced by immunoSEQ multiplex PCR, and TCRdb holds only the in-frame ones, with some missing. The data show about 64,000 clones, 35% to 55% seen once. Points from the study as a whole: TCR sharing was clearer in mice than between patients, perhaps partly owing to patient HLA diversity. Persistence of many expanded lesional clones was seen in scalp and blood during tofacitinib.

This specimen was CD8+ T cells sorted from blood, taken around week 36, from a patient treated with tofacitinib. The chain combines TRBV5-4 with TRBJ2-7; D not resolved. This TCR was sampled from a human donor with alopecia areata. The CDR3: CASSFVPSSYEQYF. In nucleotides, the CDR3 is TGTGCCAGCAGCTTCGTCCCGAGCTCCTACGAGCAGTACTTC.